The sample holds a few counts of the clone carrying this T cell receptor beta chain. Its target is unknown. Some clones are missing from TCRdb's copy, which holds only in-frame ones; the method was immunoSEQ multiplex PCR. The table lists about 16,000 clones, roughly four fifths of them singletons. Germline CDR1 is SGHTA and CDR2 is FQGTGA. V shed 2 bases, J shed 3 bases, and the junction held 0 bases outside the gene matches. This CDR3 comprises 14 residues. This entry is derived from a study of STAT3 mutations in large granular lymphocyte leukemia. Whole-study results and caveats: Every T-cell large granular lymphocyte leukemia patient had at least one immunodominant TCR beta clonotype. Some patients had dominant TCR clones larger than their STAT3 mutant burden. Persisting codominant clonotypes may have hidden a small pathogenic clone.

This sequence joins TRBV7-3 and TRBJ2-1, with 8 bases that match TRBD2. The specimen was peripheral blood mononuclear cells. The receptor was isolated from a man aged 50 to 59 with T-cell large granular lymphocyte leukemia. Some clones in this sample may be carry-over from other donors' samples. CDR3 loop: CASSLAGGYNEQFF. The CDR3 region has the DNA TGTGCCAGCAGCTTAGCGGGGGGCTACAATGAGCAGTTCTTC.